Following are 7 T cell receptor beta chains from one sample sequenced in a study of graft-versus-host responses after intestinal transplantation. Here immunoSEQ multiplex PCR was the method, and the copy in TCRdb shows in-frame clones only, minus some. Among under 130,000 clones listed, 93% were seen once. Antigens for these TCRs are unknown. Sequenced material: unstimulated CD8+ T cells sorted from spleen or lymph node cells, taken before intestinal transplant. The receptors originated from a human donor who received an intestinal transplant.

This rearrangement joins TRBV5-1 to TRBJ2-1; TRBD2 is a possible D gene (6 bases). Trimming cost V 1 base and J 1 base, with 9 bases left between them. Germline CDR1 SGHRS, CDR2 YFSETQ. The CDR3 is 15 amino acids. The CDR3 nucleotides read TGCGCCAGCAGCTTGAGGGCGGGGTCCTACAATGAGCAGTTCTTC. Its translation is CASSLRAGSYNEQFF.

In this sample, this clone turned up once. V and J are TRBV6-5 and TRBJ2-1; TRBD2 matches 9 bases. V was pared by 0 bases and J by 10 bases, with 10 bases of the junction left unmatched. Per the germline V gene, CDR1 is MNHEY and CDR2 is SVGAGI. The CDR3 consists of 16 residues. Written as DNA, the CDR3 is TGTGCCAGCAGTTACTCAGTTAGCGGGGGCCGCGGGGAGCAGTTCTTC. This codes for CASSYSVSGGRGEQFF.

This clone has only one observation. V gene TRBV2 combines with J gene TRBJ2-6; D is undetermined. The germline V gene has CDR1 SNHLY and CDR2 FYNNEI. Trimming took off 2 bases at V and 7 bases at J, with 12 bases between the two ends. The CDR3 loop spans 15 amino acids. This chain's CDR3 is CASSEWYRGANVLTF. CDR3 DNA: TGTGCCAGCAGTGAATGGTACCGTGGAGCCAACGTCCTGACTTTC.

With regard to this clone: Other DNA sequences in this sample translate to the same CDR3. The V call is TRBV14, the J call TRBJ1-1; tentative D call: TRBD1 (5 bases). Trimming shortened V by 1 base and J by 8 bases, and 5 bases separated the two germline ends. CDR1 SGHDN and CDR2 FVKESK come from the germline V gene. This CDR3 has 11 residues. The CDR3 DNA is TGTGCCAGCAGCCAAGGGACAGAAGCTTTCTTT. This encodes CASSQGTEAFF.

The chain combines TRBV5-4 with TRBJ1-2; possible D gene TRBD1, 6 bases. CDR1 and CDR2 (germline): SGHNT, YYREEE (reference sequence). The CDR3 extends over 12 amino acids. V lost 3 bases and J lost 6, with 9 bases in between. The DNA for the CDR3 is TGTGCCAGCAGCTATCAGGGGAATGGCTACACCTTC. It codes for CASSYQGNGYTF. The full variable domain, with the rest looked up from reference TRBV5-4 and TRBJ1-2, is ETGVTQSPTHLIKTRGQQVTLRCSSQSGHNTVSWYQQALGQGPQFIFQYYREEENGRGNFPPRFSGLQFPNYSSELNVNALELDDSALYLCASSYQGNGYTFGSGTRLTVV.

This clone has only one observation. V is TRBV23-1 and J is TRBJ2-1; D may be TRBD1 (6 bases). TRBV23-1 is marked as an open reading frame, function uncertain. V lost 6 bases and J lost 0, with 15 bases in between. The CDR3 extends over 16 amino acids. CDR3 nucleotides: TGCGCCAGCAGCCCGTTACAGGGTAGCTCCTACAATGAGCAGTTCTTC. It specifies CASSPLQGSSYNEQFF.

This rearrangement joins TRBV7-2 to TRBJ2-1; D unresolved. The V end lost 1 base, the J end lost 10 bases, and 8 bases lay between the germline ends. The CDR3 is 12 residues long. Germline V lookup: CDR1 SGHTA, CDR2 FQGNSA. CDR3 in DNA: TGTGCCAGCAGCTTAGTAGGCGCCGAGCAGTTCTTC. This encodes CASSLVGAEQFF.